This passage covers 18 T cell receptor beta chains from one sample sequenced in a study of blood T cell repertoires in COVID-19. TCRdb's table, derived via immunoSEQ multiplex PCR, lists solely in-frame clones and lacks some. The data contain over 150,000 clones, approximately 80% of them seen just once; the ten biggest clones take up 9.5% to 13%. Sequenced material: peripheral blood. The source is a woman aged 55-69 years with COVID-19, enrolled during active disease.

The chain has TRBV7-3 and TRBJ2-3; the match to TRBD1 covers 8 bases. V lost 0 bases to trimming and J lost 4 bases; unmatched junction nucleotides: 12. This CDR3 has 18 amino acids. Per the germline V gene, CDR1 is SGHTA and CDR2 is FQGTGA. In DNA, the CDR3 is TGTGCCAGCAGCTTAACCCCCCCGGGTGCAGGGGGCGCAGATACGCAGTATTTT. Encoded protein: CASSLTPPGAGGADTQYF.

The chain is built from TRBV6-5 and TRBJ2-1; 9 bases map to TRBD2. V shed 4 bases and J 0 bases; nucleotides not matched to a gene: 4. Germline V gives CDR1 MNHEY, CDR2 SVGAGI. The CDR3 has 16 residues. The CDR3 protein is CASSSLSGSSYNEQFF. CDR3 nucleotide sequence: TGTGCCAGCAGTTCCCTTAGCGGGAGCTCCTACAATGAGCAGTTCTTC.

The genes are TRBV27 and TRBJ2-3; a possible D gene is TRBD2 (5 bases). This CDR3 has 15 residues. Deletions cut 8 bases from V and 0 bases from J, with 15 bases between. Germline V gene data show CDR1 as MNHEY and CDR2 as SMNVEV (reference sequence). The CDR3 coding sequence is TGTGCCAGCGGGGAGTGGACCGCTAGCACAGATACGCAGTATTTT. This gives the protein CASGEWTASTDTQYF.

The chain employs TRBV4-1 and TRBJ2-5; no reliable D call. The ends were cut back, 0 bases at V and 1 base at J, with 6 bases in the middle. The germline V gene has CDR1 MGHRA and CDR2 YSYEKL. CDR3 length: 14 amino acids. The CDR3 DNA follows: TGCGCCAGCAGCCAAGAGACATCCCAAGAGACCCAGTACTTC. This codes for CASSQETSQETQYF.

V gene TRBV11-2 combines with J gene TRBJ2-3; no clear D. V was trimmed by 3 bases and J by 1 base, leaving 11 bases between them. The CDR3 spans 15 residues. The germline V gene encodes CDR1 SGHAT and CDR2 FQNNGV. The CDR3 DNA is TGTGCCAGCAGCTTCGCTAGACCTGGCACAGATACGCAGTATTTT. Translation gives CASSFARPGTDTQYF.

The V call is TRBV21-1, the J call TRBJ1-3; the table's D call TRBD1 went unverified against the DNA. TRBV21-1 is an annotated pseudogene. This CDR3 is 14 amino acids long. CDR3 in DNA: TGTGCCAGGGCCGATGGGGCATCCGGAAACACCATATATTTT. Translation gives CARADGASGNTIYF.

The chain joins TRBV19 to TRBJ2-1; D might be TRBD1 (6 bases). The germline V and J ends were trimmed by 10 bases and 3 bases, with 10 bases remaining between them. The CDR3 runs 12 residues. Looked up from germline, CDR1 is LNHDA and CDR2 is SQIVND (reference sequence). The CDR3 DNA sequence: TGTGCCACCGAGGACAGCTACAATGAGCAGTTCTTC. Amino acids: CATEDSYNEQFF.

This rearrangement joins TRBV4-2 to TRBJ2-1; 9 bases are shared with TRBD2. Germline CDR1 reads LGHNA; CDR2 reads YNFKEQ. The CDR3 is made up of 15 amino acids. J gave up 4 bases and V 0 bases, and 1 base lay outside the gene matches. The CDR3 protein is CASSQELAGYNEQFF. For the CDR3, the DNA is TGTGCCAGCAGCCAAGAGCTAGCGGGATACAATGAGCAGTTCTTC.

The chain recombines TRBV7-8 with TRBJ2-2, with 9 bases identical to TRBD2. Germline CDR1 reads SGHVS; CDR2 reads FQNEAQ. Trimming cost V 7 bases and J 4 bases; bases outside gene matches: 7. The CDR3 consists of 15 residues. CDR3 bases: TGTGCCAGCAAAGTAGCGGGGGCTAGCACCGGGGAGCTGTTTTTT. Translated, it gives CASKVAGASTGELFF.

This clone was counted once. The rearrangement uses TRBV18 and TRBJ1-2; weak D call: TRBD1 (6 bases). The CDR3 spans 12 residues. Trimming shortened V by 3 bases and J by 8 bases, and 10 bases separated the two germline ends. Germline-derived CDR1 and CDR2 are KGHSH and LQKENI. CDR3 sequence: CASSPAGVGYTF. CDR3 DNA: TGTGCCAGCTCACCCGCAGGGGTCGGCTACACCTTC.

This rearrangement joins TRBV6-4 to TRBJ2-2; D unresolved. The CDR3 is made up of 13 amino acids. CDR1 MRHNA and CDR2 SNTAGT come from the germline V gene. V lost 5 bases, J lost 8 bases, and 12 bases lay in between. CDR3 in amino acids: CASSLKREGELFF. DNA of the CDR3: TGTGCCAGCAGTCTGAAGCGAGAGGGGGAGCTGTTTTTT.

CDR3 residues: CASSSGQGPPDTQYF. As DNA, the CDR3 is TGTGCCAGCAGCTCGGGACAGGGCCCCCCGGATACGCAGTATTTT. The V call is TRBV7-8, the J call TRBJ2-3; 9 bases line up with TRBD1. The CDR3 consists of 15 residues. Germline V CDR1 and CDR2: SGHVS, FQNEAQ. Unmatched junction bases numbered 8, after V lost 4 bases and J lost 6 bases.

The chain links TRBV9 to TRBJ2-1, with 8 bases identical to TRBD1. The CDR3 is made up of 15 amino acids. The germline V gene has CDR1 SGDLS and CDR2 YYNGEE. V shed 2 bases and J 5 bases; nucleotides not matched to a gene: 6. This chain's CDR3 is CASSVWTGTHNEQFF. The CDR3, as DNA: TGTGCCAGCAGCGTCTGGACAGGGACCCACAATGAGCAGTTCTTC.

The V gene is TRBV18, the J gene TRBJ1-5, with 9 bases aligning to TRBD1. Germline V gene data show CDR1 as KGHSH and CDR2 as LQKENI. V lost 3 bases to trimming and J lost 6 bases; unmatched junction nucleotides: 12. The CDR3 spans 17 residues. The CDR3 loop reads CASSPTRDRVISQPQHF. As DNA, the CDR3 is TGTGCCAGCTCACCTACCCGGGACAGGGTAATTAGTCAGCCCCAGCATTTT.

The CDR3 region is CASSQEVVNTEAFF. The DNA of the CDR3 is TGTGCCAGCAGCCAAGAGGTAGTGAACACTGAAGCTTTCTTT. The chain recombines TRBV3-1 (or the pseudogene TRBV3-2) with TRBJ1-1; D is unresolved. Per germline, CDR1 LGHDT and CDR2 YNNKEL (reference sequence). Trimming pared 0 bases from V and 0 bases from J, leaving 5 bases between. This CDR3 region has 14 residues.

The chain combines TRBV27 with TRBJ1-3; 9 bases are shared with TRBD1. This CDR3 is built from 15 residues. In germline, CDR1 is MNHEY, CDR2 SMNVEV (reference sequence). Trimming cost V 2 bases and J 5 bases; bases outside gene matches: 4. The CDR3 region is CASSLTGQGRNTIYF. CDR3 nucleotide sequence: TGTGCCAGCAGTTTAACGGGACAGGGAAGAAACACCATATATTTT.

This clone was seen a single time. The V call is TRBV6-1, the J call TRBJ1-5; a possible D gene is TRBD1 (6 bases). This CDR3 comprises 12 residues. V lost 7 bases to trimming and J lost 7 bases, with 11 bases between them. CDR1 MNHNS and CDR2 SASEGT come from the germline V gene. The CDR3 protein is CASTLGAQPQHF. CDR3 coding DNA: TGTGCCAGCACCTTGGGGGCCCAGCCCCAGCATTTT.

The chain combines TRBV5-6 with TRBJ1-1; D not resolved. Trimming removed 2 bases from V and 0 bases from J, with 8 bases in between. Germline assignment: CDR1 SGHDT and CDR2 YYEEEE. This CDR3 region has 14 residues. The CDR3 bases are TGTGCCAGCAGCTTTGAGGGAATGAACACTGAAGCTTTCTTT. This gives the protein CASSFEGMNTEAFF.